This record looks at one TCR beta chain sequence and its context. Antigen: not known. The sample is drawn from a study of identical twins. CDR1 DFQATT and CDR2 SNEGSKA come from the germline V gene (reference sequence). This CDR3 has 12 residues. V lost 3 bases to trimming and J lost 1 base, with 6 bases between them. Via MiXCR, TCRdb re-called the 5' RACE reads, giving one row per CDR3 protein. The sample lists around 230,000 distinct CDR3 sequences; around 10% were seen once. Healthy Caucasians, and only they, were the donors. Study-level results: There were fewer insertions in abundant cord blood beta clonotypes, but memory repertoires showed no such pattern. Sharing of beta out-of-frame sequences by twins showed a weaker excess.

The rearrangement links TRBV20-1 to TRBJ1-1; D remains ambiguous. The material sequenced was memory (CD45RO+) T cells sorted from blood. This clonotype was sampled from a woman aged 18-29 years in good health. The CDR3 is CSASSTNTEAFF. Here the CDR3 DNA reads TGCAGTGCTAGTAGTACGAACACTGAAGCTTTCTTT.